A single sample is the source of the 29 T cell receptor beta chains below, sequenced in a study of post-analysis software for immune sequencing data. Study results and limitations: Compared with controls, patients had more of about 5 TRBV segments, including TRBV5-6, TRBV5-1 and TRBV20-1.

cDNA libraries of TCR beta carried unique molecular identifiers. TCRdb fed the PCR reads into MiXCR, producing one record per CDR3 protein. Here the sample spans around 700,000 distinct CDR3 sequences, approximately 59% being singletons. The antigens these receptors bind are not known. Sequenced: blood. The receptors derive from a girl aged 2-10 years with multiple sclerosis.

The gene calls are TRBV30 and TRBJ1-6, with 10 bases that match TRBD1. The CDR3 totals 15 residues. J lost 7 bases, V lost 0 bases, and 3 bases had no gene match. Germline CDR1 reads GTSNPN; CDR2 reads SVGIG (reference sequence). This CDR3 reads CAWSVQTGGNSPLHF. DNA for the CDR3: TGTGCCTGGAGTGTACAGACAGGGGGCAATTCACCCCTCCACTTT. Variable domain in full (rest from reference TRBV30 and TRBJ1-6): SQTIHQWPATLVQPVGSPLSLECTVEGTSNPNLYWYRQAAGRGLQLLFYSVGIGQISSEVPQNLSASRPQDRQFILSSKKLLLSDSGFYLCAWSVQTGGNSPLHFGNGTRLTVT.

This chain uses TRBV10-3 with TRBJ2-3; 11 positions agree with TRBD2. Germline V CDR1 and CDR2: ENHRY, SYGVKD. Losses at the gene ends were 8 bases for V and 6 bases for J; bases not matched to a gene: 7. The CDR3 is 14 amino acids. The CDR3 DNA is TGTGCCATCCAGACTAGCGGGGCTCGGGATACGCAGTATTTT. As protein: CAIQTSGARDTQYF.

The CDR3 DNA follows: TGCGCCAGCAGTGAGGGACTAGAGGAGACCCAGTACTTC. Encoded protein: CASSEGLEETQYF. The rearrangement links TRBV10-2 to TRBJ2-5, with 7 bases lining up with TRBD2. The V segment lost 2 bases and the J segment 5 bases; nucleotides outside the gene matches: 2. The germline V gene encodes CDR1 WSHSY and CDR2 SAAADI. The CDR3 consists of 13 residues.

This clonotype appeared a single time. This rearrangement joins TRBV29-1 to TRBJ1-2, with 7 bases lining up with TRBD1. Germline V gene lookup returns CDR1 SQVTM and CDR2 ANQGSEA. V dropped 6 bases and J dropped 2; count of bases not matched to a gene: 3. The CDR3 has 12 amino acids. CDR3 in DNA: TGCAGCGTCTTGGGACAGAACTATGGCTACACCTTC. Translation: CSVLGQNYGYTF.

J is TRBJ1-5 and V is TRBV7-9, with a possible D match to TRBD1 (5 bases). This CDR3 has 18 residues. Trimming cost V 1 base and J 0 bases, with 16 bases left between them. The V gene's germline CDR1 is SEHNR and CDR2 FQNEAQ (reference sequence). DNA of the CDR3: TGTGCCAGCAGCTTAGGGCAGGCGGGGGTTTCTAGCAATCAGCCCCAGCATTTT. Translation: CASSLGQAGVSSNQPQHF.

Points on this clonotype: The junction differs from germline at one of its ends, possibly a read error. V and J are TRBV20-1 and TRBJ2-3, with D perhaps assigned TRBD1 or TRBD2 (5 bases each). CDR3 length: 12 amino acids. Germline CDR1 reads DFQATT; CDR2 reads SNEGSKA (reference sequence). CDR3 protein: CSGGPSTDTQYF. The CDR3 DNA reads TGCAGTGGGGGACCCTCCACAGACACGCAGTATTTT.

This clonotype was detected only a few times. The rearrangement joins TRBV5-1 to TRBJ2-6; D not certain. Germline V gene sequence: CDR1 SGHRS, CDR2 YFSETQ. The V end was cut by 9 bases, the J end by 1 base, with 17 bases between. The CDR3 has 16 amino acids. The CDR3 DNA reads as TGCGCCACCCAGAGAGGAATAGGGTCTGGGGCCAACGTCCTGACTTTC. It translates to CATQRGIGSGANVLTF.

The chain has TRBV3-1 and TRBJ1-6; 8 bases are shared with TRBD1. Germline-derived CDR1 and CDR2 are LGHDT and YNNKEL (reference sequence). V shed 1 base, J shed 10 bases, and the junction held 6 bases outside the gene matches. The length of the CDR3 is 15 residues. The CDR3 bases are TGTGCCAGCAGCCAAGGGACAGGGTACGAATCACCCCTCCACTTT. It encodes CASSQGTGYESPLHF.

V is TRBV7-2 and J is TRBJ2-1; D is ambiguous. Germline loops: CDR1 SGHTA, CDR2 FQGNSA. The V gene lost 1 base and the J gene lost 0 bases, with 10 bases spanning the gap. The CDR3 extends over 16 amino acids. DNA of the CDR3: TGTGCCAGCAGCTTAGATGTCAGGTACTCCTACAATGAGCAGTTCTTC. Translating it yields CASSLDVRYSYNEQFF.

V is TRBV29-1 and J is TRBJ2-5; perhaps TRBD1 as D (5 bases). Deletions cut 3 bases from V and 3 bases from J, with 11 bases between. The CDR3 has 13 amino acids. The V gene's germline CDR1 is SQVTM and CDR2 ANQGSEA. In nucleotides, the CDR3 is TGCAGCGTTGAGGACCAAGGGGAAGAGACCCAGTACTTC. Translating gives CSVEDQGEETQYF.

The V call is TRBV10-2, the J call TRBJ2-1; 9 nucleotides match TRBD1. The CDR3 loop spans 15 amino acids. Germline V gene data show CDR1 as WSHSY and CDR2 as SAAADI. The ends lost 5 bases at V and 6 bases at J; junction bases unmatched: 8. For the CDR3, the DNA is TGCGCCAGCAGTCCCGGACAGGGGATTAGCAATGAGCAGTTCTTC. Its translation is CASSPGQGISNEQFF.

CDR3 amino acids: CAIRPNSGPKETQYF. The CDR3 DNA follows: TGTGCCATCAGACCCAACAGTGGACCTAAAGAGACCCAGTACTTC. J is TRBJ2-5 and V is TRBV10-3; no definite D call. Trimming left V 6 bases short and J 3 bases short, with 17 bases between. Germline CDR1 and CDR2: ENHRY and SYGVKD. The CDR3 spans 15 residues.

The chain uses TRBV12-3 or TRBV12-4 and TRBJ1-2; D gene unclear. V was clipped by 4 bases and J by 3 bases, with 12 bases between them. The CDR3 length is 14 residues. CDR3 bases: TGTGCCAGCAGTTCTCCGGACTCCTACTATGGCTACACCTTC. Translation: CASSSPDSYYGYTF.

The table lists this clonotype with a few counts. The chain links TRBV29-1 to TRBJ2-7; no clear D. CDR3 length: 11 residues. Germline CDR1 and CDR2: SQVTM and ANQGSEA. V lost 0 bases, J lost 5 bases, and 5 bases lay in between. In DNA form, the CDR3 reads TGCAGCGTTGAAGACAGCAACGAGCAGTACTTC. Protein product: CSVEDSNEQYF.

CDR3 bases: TGTGCCATCAGCCGAGACGGGACTAGCACAGATACGCAGTATTTT. It translates to CAISRDGTSTDTQYF. V and J are TRBV10-3 and TRBJ2-3; a possible D gene is TRBD2 (6 bases). Trimming removed 6 bases at V and 0 bases at J, with 13 bases between. The CDR3 covers 15 residues. Germline CDR1 and CDR2: ENHRY and SYGVKD.

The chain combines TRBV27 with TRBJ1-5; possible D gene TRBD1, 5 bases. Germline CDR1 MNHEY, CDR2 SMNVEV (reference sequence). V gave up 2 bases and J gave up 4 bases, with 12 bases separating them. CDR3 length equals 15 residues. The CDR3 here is CASSLMPGGNQPQHF. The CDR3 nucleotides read TGTGCCAGCAGTTTAATGCCGGGGGGGAATCAGCCCCAGCATTTT.

Written as DNA, the CDR3 is TGCGCCAGCAGCCTTCGGACAGGGGAAGGCTACACCTTC. Protein product: CASSLRTGEGYTF. The chain employs TRBV5-1 and TRBJ1-2; 9 positions match TRBD1. Germline V gene data show CDR1 as SGHRS and CDR2 as YFSETQ. The CDR3 spans 13 residues. Losses at the gene ends were 4 bases for V and 8 bases for J; bases not matched to a gene: 6.

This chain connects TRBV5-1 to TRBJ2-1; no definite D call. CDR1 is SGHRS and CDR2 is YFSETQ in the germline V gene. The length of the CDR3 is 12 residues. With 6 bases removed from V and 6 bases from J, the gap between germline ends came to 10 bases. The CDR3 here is CASNSQTNEQFF. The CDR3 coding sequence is TGCGCCAGCAACTCTCAGACCAATGAGCAGTTCTTC.

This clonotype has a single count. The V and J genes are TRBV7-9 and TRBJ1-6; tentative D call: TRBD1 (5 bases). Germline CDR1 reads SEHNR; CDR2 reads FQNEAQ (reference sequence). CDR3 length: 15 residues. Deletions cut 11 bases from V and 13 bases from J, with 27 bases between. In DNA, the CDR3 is TGTGCCGCCAAGGCAGAGGACAAAGATCTAGCTCCCCTCCACTTT. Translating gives CAAKAEDKDLAPLHF.

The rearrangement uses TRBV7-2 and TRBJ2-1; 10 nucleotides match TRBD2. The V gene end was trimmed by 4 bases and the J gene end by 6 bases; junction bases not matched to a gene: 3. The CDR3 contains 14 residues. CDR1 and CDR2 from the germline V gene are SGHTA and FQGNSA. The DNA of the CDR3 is TGTGCCAGCAGCTCCGTAGCGGGAGGCAATGAGCAGTTCTTC. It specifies CASSSVAGGNEQFF.

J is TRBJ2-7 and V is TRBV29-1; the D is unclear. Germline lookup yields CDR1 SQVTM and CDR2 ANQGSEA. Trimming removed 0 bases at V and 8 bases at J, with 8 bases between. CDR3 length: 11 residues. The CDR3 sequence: CSVEEAFKQYF. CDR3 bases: TGCAGCGTTGAAGAGGCTTTCAAGCAGTACTTC.

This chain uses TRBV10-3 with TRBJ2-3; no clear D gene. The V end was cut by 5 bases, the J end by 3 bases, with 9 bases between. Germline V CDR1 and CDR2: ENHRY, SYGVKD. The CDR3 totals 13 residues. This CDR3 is CAISPDGTDTQYF. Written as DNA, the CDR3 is TGTGCCATCAGTCCGGACGGTACAGATACGCAGTATTTT.

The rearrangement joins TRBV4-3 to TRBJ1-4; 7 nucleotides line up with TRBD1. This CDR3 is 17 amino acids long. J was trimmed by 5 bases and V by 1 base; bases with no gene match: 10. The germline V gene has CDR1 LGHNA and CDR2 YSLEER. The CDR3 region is CASSQAGGGLVNEKLFF. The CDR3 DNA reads TGCGCCAGCAGCCAAGCTGGAGGGGGCCTCGTCAATGAAAAACTGTTTTTT.

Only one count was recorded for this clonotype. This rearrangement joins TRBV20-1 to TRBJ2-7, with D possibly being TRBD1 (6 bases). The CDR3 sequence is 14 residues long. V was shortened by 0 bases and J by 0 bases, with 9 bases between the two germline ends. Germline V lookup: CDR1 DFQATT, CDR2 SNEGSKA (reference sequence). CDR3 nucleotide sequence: TGCAGTGCTAGAGATTGGGACAACTCCTACGAGCAGTACTTC. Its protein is CSARDWDNSYEQYF.

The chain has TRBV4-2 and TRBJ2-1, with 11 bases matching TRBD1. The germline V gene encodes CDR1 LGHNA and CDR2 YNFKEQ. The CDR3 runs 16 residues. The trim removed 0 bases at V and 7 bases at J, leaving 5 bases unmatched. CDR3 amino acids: CASSQDGGQGVNEQFF. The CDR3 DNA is TGTGCCAGCAGCCAAGATGGGGGACAGGGGGTAAATGAGCAGTTCTTC.

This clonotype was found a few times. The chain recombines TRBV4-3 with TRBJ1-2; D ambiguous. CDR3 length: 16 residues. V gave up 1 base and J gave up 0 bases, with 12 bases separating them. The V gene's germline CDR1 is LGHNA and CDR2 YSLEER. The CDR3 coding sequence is TGCGCCAGCAGCCAAGGCACCACGCAAGCTAACTATGGCTACACCTTC. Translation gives CASSQGTTQANYGYTF.

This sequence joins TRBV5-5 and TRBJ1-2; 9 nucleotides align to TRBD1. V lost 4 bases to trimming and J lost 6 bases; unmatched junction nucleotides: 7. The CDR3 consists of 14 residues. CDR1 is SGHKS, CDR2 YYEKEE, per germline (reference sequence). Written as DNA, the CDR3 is TGTGCCAGCAGCCCGGACAGGGGTGAGGATGGCTACACCTTC. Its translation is CASSPDRGEDGYTF.

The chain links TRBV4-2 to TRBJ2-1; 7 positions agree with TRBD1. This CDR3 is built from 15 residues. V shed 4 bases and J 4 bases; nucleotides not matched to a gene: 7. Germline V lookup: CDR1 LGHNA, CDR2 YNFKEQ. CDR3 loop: CASSPEGGMYNEQFF. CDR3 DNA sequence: TGTGCCAGCAGCCCCGAAGGGGGCATGTACAATGAGCAGTTCTTC.

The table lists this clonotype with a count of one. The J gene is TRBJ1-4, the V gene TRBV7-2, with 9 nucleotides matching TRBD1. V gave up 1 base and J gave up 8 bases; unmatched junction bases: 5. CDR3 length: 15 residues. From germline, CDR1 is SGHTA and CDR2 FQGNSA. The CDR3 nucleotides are TGTGCCAGCAGCTTAGGGACAGGGGTAGAGGAAAAACTGTTTTTT. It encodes CASSLGTGVEEKLFF.